A selection of T cell receptor beta chains follows, all from one sample in a study of T-cell reconstitution after alpha-beta-depleted transplantation in children. TCRdb used MiXCR to reprocess the PCR reads, holding one entry per CDR3 protein. The sample lists under 450,000 distinct CDR3 sequences; around 15% were seen once. This sample comprised PBMCs, mostly from graft donor cells, obtained 360 days after TCRalphabeta/CD19-depleted stem cell transplant. These receptors originate from a boy younger than two who had a stem cell transplant for Wiskott-Aldrich syndrome, so the T cells may come from the graft donor. CDR3s include the opening cysteine and the closing phenylalanine or tryptophan. Fields, in order: D gene, clone size, J gene, V gene, CDR3 protein, CDR3 DNA. A D gene is named only where the DNA matches it firmly. Clone sizes are given selectively: once, few, many, or a class where the clone is expanded.

-,-,TRBJ2-7,TRBV20-1,CSGITPRTYEQYF,TGCAGTGGTATAACTCCTCGCACCTACGAGCAGTACTTC
TRBD1,-,TRBJ2-7,TRBV5-6,CASRLGQEQYF,TGTGCCAGCAGACTGGGACAGGAGCAGTACTTC
-,-,TRBJ2-3,TRBV4-3,CASSQDGITDTQYF,TGCGCCAGCAGCCAAGATGGGATCACAGATACGCAGTATTTT
TRBD1,-,TRBJ1-1,TRBV7-2,CASSSGTAYPVAFF,TGTGCCAGCAGCTCCGGGACAGCCTACCCAGTGGCTTTCTTT
-,few,TRBJ1-6,TRBV6-5,CASSYRGGALHF,TGTGCCAGCAGTTACCGGGGCGGGGCCCTCCACTTT
TRBD1,-,TRBJ2-2,TRBV24-1,CATSDYGGDRGLTGELFF,TGTGCCACCAGTGATTACGGGGGGGACAGGGGTTTGACCGGGGAGCTGTTTTTT
TRBD2,-,TRBJ2-3,TRBV13,CAGAPQLAGVIDTQYF,TGTGCCGGCGCACCCCAACTAGCGGGAGTCATAGATACGCAGTATTTT
TRBD1,-,TRBJ2-2,TRBV10-3,CAISPSPGGVITGELFF,TGTGCCATCAGTCCCAGCCCAGGGGGCGTTATCACCGGGGAGCTGTTTTTT
TRBD2,-,TRBJ2-4,TRBV11-2,CASSRLALAKNIQYF,TGTGCCAGCAGCCGACTAGCTTTAGCCAAAAACATTCAGTACTTC
TRBD2,few,TRBJ2-7,TRBV5-1,CASSWTGTTYEQYF,TGCGCCAGCAGCTGGACCGGGACTACCTACGAGCAGTACTTC
-,few,TRBJ2-7,TRBV29-1,CSVLLVGASSYEQYF,TGCAGCGTCTTACTGGTGGGCGCGAGTTCCTACGAGCAGTACTTC
-,-,TRBJ2-7,TRBV7-2,CASSLKGGEQYF,TGTGCCAGCAGCTTAAAAGGGGGGGAGCAGTACTTC
-,few,TRBJ2-3,TRBV3-1,CASSQDQAKSRADTQYF,TGTGCCAGCAGCCAAGATCAAGCAAAGAGCCGCGCAGATACGCAGTATTTT
-,few,TRBJ1-1,TRBV19,CASSIGWDTEAFF,TGTGCCAGTAGTATTGGGTGGGACACTGAAGCTTTCTTT
TRBD2,-,TRBJ2-2,TRBV4-3,CASSQARLAGGLLGGELFF,TGCGCCAGCAGCCAAGCCAGACTAGCGGGGGGACTTTTAGGCGGGGAGCTGTTTTTT
-,few,TRBJ2-1,TRBV15,CATSRVGKLASYNEQFF,TGTGCCACCAGCAGAGTGGGAAAACTAGCCTCCTACAATGAGCAGTTCTTC
TRBD2,-,TRBJ2-1,TRBV27,CASSLKGSGLAGVVPYNEQFF,TGTGCCAGCAGTTTAAAAGGGTCGGGACTAGCGGGAGTGGTACCCTACAATGAGCAGTTCTTC
-,-,TRBJ2-4,TRBV3-1,CASSQDPSVLAKNIQYF,TGTGCCAGCAGCCAAGACCCTAGCGTACTAGCCAAAAACATTCAGTACTTC
-,-,TRBJ2-7,TRBV4-1,CASSSHDEQYF,TGCGCCAGCAGCTCACATGACGAGCAGTACTTC
-,-,TRBJ2-3,TRBV12-3/TRBV12-4,CASSPDSHYTDTQYF,TGTGCCAGCAGCCCGGACAGTCACTACACAGATACGCAGTATTTT
-,few,TRBJ2-4,TRBV5-1,CASSLGGGSIQYF,TGCGCCAGCAGCTTGGGAGGGGGAAGCATTCAGTACTTC
TRBD2,few,TRBJ2-2,TRBV5-1,CASRTSQGGELFF,TGCGCCAGCAGGACTAGCCAAGGCGGGGAGCTGTTTTTT
-,-,TRBJ2-2,TRBV11-2,CASSLEDSNSTSNTGELFF,TGTGCCAGCAGCTTAGAGGACAGCAACTCGACTTCGAACACCGGGGAGCTGTTTTTT
TRBD2,-,TRBJ2-2,TRBV3-1,CASRRKAGGPNTGELFF,TGTGCCAGCAGACGTAAAGCGGGGGGGCCAAACACCGGGGAGCTGTTTTTT
TRBD2,few,TRBJ2-3,TRBV10-1,CASSESGAGGGDTQYF,TGCGCCAGCAGTGAGTCGGGGGCGGGAGGGGGAGATACGCAGTATTTT
-,-,TRBJ2-5,TRBV12-3/TRBV12-4,CASTFPGQETQYF,TGTGCCAGCACTTTTCCCGGCCAAGAGACCCAGTACTTC
TRBD2,few,TRBJ2-7,TRBV29-1,CSVHGLEPYEQYF,TGCAGCGTTCATGGACTAGAACCCTACGAGCAGTACTTC
-,few,TRBJ2-7,TRBV25-1,CARLGYEQYF,TGTGCCAGATTAGGCTACGAGCAGTACTTC
-,few,TRBJ2-5,TRBV20-1,CSAKIPETQYF,TGCAGTGCAAAAATTCCAGAGACCCAGTACTTC
-,few,TRBJ2-7,TRBV6-5,CASSYSNRAGASYEQYF,TGTGCCAGCAGTTACTCGAACCGAGCAGGAGCCTCCTACGAGCAGTACTTC
-,few,TRBJ2-6,TRBV5-1,CASSRALADRGANVLTF,TGCGCCAGCAGCCGCGCCCTTGCCGACAGAGGGGCCAACGTCCTGACTTTC
-,-,TRBJ2-7,TRBV15,CATSRDPAAYEQYF,TGTGCCACCAGCAGAGATCCGGCCGCCTACGAGCAGTACTTC
-,few,TRBJ2-2,TRBV29-1,CSVAGATGELFF,TGCAGCGTTGCGGGGGCGACCGGGGAGCTGTTTTTT
TRBD2,few,TRBJ2-5,TRBV3-1,CASSSPGTSGYPFQETQYF,TGTGCCAGCAGCTCCCCCGGGACTAGCGGGTACCCCTTCCAAGAGACCCAGTACTTC
-,few,TRBJ2-1,TRBV10-1,CASSGTSDEQFF,TGCGCCAGCAGCGGGACCTCCGATGAGCAGTTCTTC
-,-,TRBJ2-3,TRBV10-3,CAISESYRRKKSSTDTQYF,TGTGCCATCAGTGAGTCCTATAGGAGAAAAAAGTCTAGCACAGATACGCAGTATTTT
TRBD1,-,TRBJ2-4,TRBV4-1,CASSQDSGGRSNIQYF,TGCGCCAGCAGCCAAGATTCAGGGGGCCGATCAAACATTCAGTACTTC
-,-,TRBJ2-5,TRBV12-3/TRBV12-4,CASSLFGAWETQYF,TGTGCCAGCAGTTTATTCGGGGCCTGGGAGACCCAGTACTTC
TRBD2,-,TRBJ2-1,TRBV5-1,CASSARTSGVFYEQFF,TGCGCCAGCAGCGCAAGGACTAGCGGGGTGTTCTATGAGCAGTTCTTC
TRBD1,few,TRBJ1-4,TRBV12-3/TRBV12-4,CASSPGQGANEKLFF,TGTGCCAGCAGTCCCGGACAGGGGGCTAATGAAAAACTGTTTTTT
TRBD2,many,TRBJ2-1,TRBV12-3/TRBV12-4,CASITSGSRQGEQFF,TGTGCCAGCATAACAAGCGGGAGTCGGCAGGGTGAGCAGTTCTTC
-,few,TRBJ2-1,TRBV4-3,CASSQDSSYNEQFF,TGCGCCAGCAGCCAAGATTCATCGTACAATGAGCAGTTCTTC
TRBD1,few,TRBJ2-7,TRBV29-1,CSATGTGGSYEQYF,TGCAGCGCCACCGGGACAGGGGGCTCCTACGAGCAGTACTTC